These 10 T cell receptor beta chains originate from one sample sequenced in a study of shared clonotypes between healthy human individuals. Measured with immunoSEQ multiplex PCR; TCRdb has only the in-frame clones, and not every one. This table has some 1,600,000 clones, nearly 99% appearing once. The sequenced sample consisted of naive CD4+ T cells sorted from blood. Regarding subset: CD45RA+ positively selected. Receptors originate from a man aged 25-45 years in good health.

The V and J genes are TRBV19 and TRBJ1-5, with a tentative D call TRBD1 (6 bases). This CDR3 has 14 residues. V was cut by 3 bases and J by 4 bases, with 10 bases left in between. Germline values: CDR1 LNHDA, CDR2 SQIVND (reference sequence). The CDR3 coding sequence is TGTGCCAGTAGTATCGGACAGCCTAATCAGCCCCAGCATTTT. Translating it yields CASSIGQPNQPQHF.

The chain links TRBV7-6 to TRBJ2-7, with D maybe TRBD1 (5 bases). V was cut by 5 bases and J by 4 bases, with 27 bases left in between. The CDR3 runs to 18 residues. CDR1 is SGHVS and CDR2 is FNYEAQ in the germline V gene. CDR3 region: CASSISPGISAPSYEQYF. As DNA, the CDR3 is TGTGCCAGCAGCATCTCTCCAGGGATTTCGGCCCCCTCATACGAGCAGTACTTC.

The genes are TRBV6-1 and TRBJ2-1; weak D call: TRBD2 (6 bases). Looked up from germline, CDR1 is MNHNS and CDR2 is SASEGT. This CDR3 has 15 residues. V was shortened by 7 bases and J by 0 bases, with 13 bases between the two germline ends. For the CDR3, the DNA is TGTGCCAGCAAAGGGAGGCCCAGCTCCTACAATGAGCAGTTCTTC. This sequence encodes CASKGRPSSYNEQFF.

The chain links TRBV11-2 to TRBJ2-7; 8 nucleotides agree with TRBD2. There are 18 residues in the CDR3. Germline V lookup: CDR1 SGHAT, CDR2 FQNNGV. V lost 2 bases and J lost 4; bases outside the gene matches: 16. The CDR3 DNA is TGTGCCAGCAGCTTATTCTTTATTACCGGGACTAGTTCTTACGAGCAGTACTTC. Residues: CASSLFFITGTSSYEQYF.

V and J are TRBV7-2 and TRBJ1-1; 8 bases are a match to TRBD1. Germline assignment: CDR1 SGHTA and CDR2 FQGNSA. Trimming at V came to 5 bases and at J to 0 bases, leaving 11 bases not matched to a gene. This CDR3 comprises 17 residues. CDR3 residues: CASSPSDRAGMNTEAFF. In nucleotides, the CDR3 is TGTGCCAGCAGCCCCTCGGACAGGGCGGGGATGAACACTGAAGCTTTCTTT.

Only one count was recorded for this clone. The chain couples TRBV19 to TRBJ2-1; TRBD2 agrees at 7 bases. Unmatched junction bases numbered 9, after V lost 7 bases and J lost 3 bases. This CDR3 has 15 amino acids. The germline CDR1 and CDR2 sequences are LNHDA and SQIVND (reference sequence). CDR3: CASKSGTGFYNEQFF. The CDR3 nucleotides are TGTGCCAGTAAAAGCGGGACGGGGTTCTACAATGAGCAGTTCTTC.

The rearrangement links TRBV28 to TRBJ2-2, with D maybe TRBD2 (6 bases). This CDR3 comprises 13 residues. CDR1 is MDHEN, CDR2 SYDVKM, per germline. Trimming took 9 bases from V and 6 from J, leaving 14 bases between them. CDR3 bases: TGTGCCAGTAGACTCGGGAGACCCGGGGAGCTGTTTTTT. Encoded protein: CASRLGRPGELFF.

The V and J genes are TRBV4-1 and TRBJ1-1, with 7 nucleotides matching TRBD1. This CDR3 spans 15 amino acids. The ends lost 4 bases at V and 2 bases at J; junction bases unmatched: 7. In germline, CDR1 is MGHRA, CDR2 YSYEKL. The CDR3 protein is CASSRAGTANTEAFF. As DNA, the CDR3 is TGCGCCAGCAGCCGCGCCGGGACAGCTAACACTGAAGCTTTCTTT.

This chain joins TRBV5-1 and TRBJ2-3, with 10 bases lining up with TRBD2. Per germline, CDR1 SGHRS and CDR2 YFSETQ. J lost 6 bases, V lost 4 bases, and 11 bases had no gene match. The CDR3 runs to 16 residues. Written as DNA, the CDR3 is TGCGCCAGCAGCAATGGACTAGCGGACCCGGGGGATACGCAGTATTTT. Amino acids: CASSNGLADPGDTQYF.

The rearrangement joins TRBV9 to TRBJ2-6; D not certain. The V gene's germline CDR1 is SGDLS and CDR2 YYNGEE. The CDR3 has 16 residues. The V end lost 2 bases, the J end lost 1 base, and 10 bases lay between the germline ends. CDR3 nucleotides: TGTGCCAGCAGCGTGGGTCGGGTATCTGGGGCCAACGTCCTGACTTTC. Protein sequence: CASSVGRVSGANVLTF.